This TCR beta chain was sequenced in a study of T cells after yellow fever vaccination. Study results and caveats: The secondary T-cell response peaked on day 5, not day 15, but was weaker.

This clonotype was picked up many times. Antigen unknown. Generation of TCR cDNA used 5'RACE template switching (which added a universal primer site and UMIs). TCRdb independently ran MiXCR on the 5' RACE reads; one entry per CDR3 protein. This table has some 130,000 distinct CDR3 sequences, 5% to 7.5% appearing once. The CDR3 has 17 residues. The V gene lost 6 bases and the J gene lost 0 bases, with 20 bases spanning the gap. CDR1 and CDR2 from the germline V gene are MNHEY and SVGAGI. The rearrangement joins TRBV6-5 to TRBJ1-1, with a possible D match to TRBD1 (5 bases). This specimen was CD4+ T cells sorted from PBMCs, taken 10 days after the yellow fever booster vaccination. The clonotype comes from a man younger than 45 who received the YFV17D yellow fever vaccine. CDR3 region: CASRRKGVMPMNTEAFF. For the CDR3, the DNA is TGTGCCAGCAGGAGAAAAGGGGTGATGCCCATGAACACTGAAGCTTTCTTT.